This TCR beta chain is from a study of cytotoxic CD8 clonotypes in ibrutinib-treated CLL. Study-wide background: Over 10 relapsed/refractory, roughly 15 treatment-naive; around 18 IGHV unmutated. The samples contained roughly 240,000 productive templates on average. They also contained an average of about 94,000 productive rearrangements.

A note on this clone: Antigen unknown.

Overall study results and limits: Upon ibrutinib response clonality rose, and upon progression it fell back toward baseline. Public clonotypes showed up rarely, and on treatment they shrank or held steady.

J lost 4 bases, V lost 0 bases, and 8 bases had no gene match. Germline V gene data show CDR1 as SGHRS and CDR2 as YFSETQ. The CDR3 has 16 residues. The data were produced by immunoSEQ multiplex PCR, yet TCRdb's version contains in-frame clones alone and is incomplete. The data show about 45,000 clones, 60% to 80% seen once. The TCR was taken from a human donor with chronic lymphocytic leukemia. The rearrangement joins TRBV5-1 to TRBJ1-2, with 8 bases that match TRBD1. This specimen was PBMCs, taken after 24 months of ibrutinib treatment. CDR3 sequence: CASSLASTGVRYGYTF. CDR3 in DNA: TGCGCCAGCAGCTTGGCCTCGACAGGGGTGCGCTATGGCTACACCTTC.